This T cell receptor (beta chain) was sequenced during a study of technical replicates of blood from several donors. The CDR3 is made up of 16 amino acids. Germline lookup yields CDR1 LNHDA and CDR2 SQIVND (reference sequence). Trimming took 3 bases from V and 4 from J; bases not matched to a gene: 6. Using immunoSEQ multiplex PCR, the repertoire was profiled, and TCRdb retains in-frame clones only, with some absent. The repertoire holds around 16,000 clones, 70% to 85% seen once, with 10% in the top ten. Sequenced input: PBMCs. This chain uses TRBV19 with TRBJ2-3; 11 bases align to TRBD2. This TCR came from a human donor in good health. Some clones in this sample may be carry-over from other donors' samples. The CDR3: CASSIALAGGADTQYF. The CDR3 nucleotides read TGTGCCAGTAGTATTGCCCTAGCGGGAGGAGCAGATACGCAGTATTTT.